The present T cell receptor (beta chain) was sequenced within a study of blood T cell repertoires in COVID-19 (dated by TCRdb to about 2020). At the level of the whole study: Samples from collaborators originated in the United States, Italy and Spain and spanned both the acute and convalescent phases of COVID-19. Where available, HLA class I and class II types were obtained from metadata supplied by the sample provider rather than from assay-based typing. Sample metadata almost always included a de-identified subject ID, COVID-19 status, age in years and sex. Subjects who had been exposed to COVID-19, were actively infected with it, or had recovered from it provided the deeply sampled blood TCRbeta repertoires that made up the dataset. The samples were drawn from the first 160 participants of the ongoing ImmuneRACE study and from 1,254 subjects provided by 6 global collaborators. The repertoires were released in a freely available public database intended as a resource for research on the immune response to SARS-CoV-2. The material from the prospective study consisted of cDNA or gDNA derived from T cells, B-cell-depleted T cells, or PBMCs.

TCRbeta CDR3 regions were amplified from genomic DNA using the immunoSEQ Assay, a bias-controlled multiplex PCR. Processing in the source paper ran as follows. The number of nucleated cells in each sample was estimated by amplification of reference gene primers within the assay. Sequence reads were collapsed and filtered to measure the absolute abundance of every unique TCRbeta CDR3 rearrangement. Productive Simpson clonality was computed per sample as the square root of Simpson's diversity index over productive rearrangements. TCRdb re-hosts the immuneACCESS table, in-frame sequences only. Its copies lack some clones; in the studies checked, an unresolved V gene accounts for under half of them, and the cause for the rest is not known. The DNA gave D and trimming, while V, J and clone size come from that table. The sample data list roughly 160,000 clones, and approximately 80% of these were observed just once. The ten largest make up around 8% of the sample.

V loses 6 bases of germline sequence and J loses 10 bases, and the interval between the two ends is 15 bases. Looking up the germline V gene yields CDR1 SQVTM and CDR2 ANQGSEA. The CDR3 runs 11 amino acids, cysteine and phenylalanine included. CDR3 DNA is the only sequence kept; it has 33 bases, read in frame from the first base. About this clone itself: Its recognized antigen is unknown. Per-base qualities were not stored, and no clone one base away is much larger.

At one collaborating source in Seattle, patients were enrolled during active infection and were followed longitudinally through the course of disease. Each collaborating institution followed its own protocols to collect whole blood in K2EDTA tubes. For TCRbeta analysis, collaborator samples were shipped as frozen whole blood, as isolated PBMCs, or as DNA extracted from either sample type. The paper's findings and limits, for the study overall: Clinical and demographic metadata were provided uncurated, with the amount varying by source and participant.

The sequenced sample consisted of peripheral blood. The receptor's source is an elderly woman with COVID-19, enrolled during active disease. The rearranged segments are TRBV29-1 and TRBJ1-1; TRBD1 is possibly the D segment (6 matching bases). The CDR3 has the sequence CSVWGRQAAFF. In nucleotides, the sequence is TGCAGCGTCTGGGGGCGACAGGCAGCTTTCTTT.